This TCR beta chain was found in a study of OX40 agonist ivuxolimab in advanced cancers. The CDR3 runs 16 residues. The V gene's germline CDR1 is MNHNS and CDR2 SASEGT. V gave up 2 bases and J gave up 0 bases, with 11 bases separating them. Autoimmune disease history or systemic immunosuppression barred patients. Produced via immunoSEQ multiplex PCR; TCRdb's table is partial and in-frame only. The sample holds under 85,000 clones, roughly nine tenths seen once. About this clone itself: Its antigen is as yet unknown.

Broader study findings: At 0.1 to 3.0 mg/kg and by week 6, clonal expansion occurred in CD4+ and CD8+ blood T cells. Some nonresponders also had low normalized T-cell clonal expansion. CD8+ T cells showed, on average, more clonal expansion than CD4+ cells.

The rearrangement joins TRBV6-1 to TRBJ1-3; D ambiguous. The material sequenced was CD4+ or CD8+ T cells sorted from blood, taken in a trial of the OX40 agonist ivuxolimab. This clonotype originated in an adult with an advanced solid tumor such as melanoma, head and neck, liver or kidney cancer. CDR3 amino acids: CASSERRALSGNTIYF. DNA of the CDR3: TGTGCCAGCAGTGAACGCCGGGCGCTCTCTGGAAACACCATATATTTT.